This T cell receptor beta chain was captured in a study of cytomegalovirus exposure and HLA in healthy donors. The primer mix had 60 Vbeta and 13 Jbeta primers. Sequencing was performed with immunoSEQ multiplex PCR; in TCRdb, only in-frame clones are kept and a portion is missing. The sample contains 150,000 to 200,000 clones, roughly 85% of which appear only once. From germline, CDR1 is SGHNT and CDR2 YENEEA. V dropped 1 base and J dropped 4 bases, with 13 bases sitting between them. The CDR3 length is 15 residues. Material: PBMCs. The chain combines TRBV11-3 with TRBJ1-1; perhaps TRBD1 as D (5 bases). The receptor was derived from a woman aged 25 to 39 in good health and CMV-seropositive. CDR3: CASSLVRGVSTEAFF. The CDR3 coding sequence is TGTGCCAGCAGCTTAGTACGGGGGGTTAGCACTGAAGCTTTCTTT.